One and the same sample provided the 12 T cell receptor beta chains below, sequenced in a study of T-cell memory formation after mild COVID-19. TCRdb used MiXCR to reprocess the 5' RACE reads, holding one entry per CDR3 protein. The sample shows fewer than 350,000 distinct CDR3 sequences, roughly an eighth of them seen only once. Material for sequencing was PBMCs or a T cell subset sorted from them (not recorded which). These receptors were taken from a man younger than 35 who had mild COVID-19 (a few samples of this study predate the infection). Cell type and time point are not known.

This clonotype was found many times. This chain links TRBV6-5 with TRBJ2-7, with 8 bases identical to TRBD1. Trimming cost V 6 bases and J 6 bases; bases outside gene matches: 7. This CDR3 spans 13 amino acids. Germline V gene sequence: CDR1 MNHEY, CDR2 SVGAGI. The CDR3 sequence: CASSYRTGSEQYV. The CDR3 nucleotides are TGTGCCAGCAGCTACAGGACAGGGTCCGAGCAGTACGTC.

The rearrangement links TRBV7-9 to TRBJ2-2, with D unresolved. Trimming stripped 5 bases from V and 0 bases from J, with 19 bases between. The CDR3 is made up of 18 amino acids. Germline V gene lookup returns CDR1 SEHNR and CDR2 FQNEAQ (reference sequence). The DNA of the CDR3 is TGTGCCAGCAGCCCCCTCCTTCGGGCGGCCGCGAACACCGGGGAGCTGTTTTTT. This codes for CASSPLLRAAANTGELFF.

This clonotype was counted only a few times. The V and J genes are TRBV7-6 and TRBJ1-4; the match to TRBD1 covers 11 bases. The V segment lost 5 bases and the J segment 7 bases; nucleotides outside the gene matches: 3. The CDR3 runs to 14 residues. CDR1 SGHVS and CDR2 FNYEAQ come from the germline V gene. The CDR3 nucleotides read TGTGCCAGCAGCAGGGACAGGGGGGGTGAAAAACTGTTTTTT. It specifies CASSRDRGGEKLFF. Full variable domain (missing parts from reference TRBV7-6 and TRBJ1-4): GAGVSQSPRYKVTKRGQDVALRCDPISGHVSLYWYRQALGQGPEFLTYFNYEAQQDKSGLPNDRFSAERPEGSISTLTIQRTEQRDSAMYRCASSRDRGGEKLFFGSGTQLSVL.

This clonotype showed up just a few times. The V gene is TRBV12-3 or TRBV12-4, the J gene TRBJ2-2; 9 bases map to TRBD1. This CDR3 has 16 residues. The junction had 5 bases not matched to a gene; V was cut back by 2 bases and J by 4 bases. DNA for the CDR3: TGTGCCAGCAGTTTACTAACAGGGGGCGGCACCGGGGAGCTGTTTTTT. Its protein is CASSLLTGGGTGELFF.

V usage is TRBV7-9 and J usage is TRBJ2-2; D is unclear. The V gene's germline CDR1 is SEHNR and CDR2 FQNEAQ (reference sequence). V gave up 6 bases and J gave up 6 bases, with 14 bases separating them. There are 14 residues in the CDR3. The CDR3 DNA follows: TGTGCCAGCAGTTCCTCCCTCCGGTCCGGGGAGCTGTTTTTT. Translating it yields CASSSSLRSGELFF.

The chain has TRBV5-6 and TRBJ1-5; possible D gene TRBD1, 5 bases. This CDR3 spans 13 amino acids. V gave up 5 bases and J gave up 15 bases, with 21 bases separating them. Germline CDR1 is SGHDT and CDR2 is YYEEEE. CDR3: CASSLAGVPPGHF. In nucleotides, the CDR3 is TGTGCCAGCAGTCTAGCGGGGGTTCCTCCCGGGCATTTT.

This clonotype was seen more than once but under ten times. As DNA, the CDR3 is TGTGCCAGCAGCCGCGGAACTAGCGGGTCCACAGATACGCAGTATTTT. This gives the protein CASSRGTSGSTDTQYF. The chain recombines TRBV11-3 with TRBJ2-3; 9 bases are a match to TRBD2. The length of the CDR3 is 16 residues. V was clipped by 5 bases and J by 2 bases; unmatched bases: 8. Germline CDR1 and CDR2: SGHNT and YENEEA.

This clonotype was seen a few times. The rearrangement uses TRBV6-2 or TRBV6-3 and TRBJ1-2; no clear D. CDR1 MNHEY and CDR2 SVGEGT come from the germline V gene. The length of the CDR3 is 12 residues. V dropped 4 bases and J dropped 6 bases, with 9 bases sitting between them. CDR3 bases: TGTGCCAGCAGTTTCGGGTATGATGGCTACACCTTC. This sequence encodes CASSFGYDGYTF.

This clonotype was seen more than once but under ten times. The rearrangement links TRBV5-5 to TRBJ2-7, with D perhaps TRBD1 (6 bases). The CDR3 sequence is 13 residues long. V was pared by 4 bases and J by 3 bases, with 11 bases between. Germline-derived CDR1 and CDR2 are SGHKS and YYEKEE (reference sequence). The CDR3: CASSPLTGYEQYV. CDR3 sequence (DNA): TGTGCCAGCAGCCCACTGACAGGCTACGAGCAGTACGTC.

CDR3 amino acids: CASSFFTVNSPLHF. CDR3 sequence (DNA): TGTGCCAGCAGTTTCTTTACAGTTAATTCACCCCTCCACTTT. J is TRBJ1-6 and V is TRBV12-3 or TRBV12-4; D remains unclear. The CDR3 runs to 14 residues. With 3 bases removed from V and 6 bases from J, the gap between germline ends came to 9 bases.

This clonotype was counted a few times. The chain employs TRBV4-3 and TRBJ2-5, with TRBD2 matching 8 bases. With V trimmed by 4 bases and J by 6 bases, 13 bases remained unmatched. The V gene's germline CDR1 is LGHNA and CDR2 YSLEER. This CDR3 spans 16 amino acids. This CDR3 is CASSRSVGGGIKTQYF. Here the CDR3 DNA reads TGCGCCAGCAGCCGTTCCGTTGGCGGGGGGATAAAGACCCAGTACTTC.

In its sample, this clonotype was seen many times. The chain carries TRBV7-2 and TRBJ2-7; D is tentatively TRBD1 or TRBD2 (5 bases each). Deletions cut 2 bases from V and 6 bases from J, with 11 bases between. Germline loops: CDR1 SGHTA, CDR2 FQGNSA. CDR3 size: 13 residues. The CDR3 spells CASSLRRGGEQYV. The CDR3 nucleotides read TGTGCCAGCAGCTTACGTCGTGGGGGCGAGCAGTACGTC.